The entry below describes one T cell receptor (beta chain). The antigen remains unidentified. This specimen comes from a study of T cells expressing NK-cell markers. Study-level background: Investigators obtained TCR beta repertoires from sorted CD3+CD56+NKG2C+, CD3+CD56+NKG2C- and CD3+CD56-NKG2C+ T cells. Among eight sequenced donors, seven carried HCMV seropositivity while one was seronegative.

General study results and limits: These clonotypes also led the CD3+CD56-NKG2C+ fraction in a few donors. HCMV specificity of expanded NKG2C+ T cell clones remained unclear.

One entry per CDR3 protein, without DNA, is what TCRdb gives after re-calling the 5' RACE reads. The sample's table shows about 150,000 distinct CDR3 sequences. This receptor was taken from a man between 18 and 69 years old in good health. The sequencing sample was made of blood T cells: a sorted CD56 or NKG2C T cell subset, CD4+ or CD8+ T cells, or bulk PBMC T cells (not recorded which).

The CDR3 here is CASGGGWTGVHEQYF. The chain uses TRBV9 and TRBJ2-7; TCRdb lists TRBD1, though no DNA is available to test this call. The CDR3 is made up of 15 amino acids. Germline V CDR1 and CDR2: SGDLS, YYNGEE. Together with reference TRBV9 and TRBJ2-7, the CDR3 gives the full variable domain: DSGVTQTPKHLITATGQRVTLRCSPRSGDLSVYWYQQSLDQGLQFLIQYYNGEERAKGNILERFSAQQFPDLHSELNLSSLELGDSALYFCASGGGWTGVHEQYFGPGTRLTVT.